These T cell receptor beta chains were read from a single sample in a study of OX40 agonist ivuxolimab in advanced cancers. Only in-frame clones appear in the TCRdb table, and some are missing; sequencing was by immunoSEQ multiplex PCR. The table has roughly 70,000 clones, roughly 87% seen once. This material consisted of CD4+ or CD8+ T cells sorted from blood, taken in a trial of the OX40 agonist ivuxolimab. The receptors stem from an adult with an advanced solid tumor such as melanoma, head and neck, liver or kidney cancer. Each CDR3 is given with its conserved first and last residue. The D gene is left open where the match is weak. Rows give clone size only sometimes, using once, few, many, or a class for an expanded clone.

>NA|TRBV14|TRBJ2-3|NA
CASSLSTYDTQYF
TGTGCCAGCAGCCTGTCGACGTATGATACGCAGTATTTT
>NA|TRBV18|TRBJ2-7|NA
CASSERDYEQYF
TGTGCCAGCTCAGAGAGAGATTACGAGCAGTACTTC
>NA|TRBV6-6|TRBJ2-7|NA
CASSRGHRSYEQYF
TGTGCCAGCAGCCGGGGACACCGGTCCTACGAGCAGTACTTC
>NA|TRBV7-9|TRBJ2-1|NA
CASALRGSSYNEQFF
TGTGCCAGCGCCCTAAGGGGTAGCTCCTACAATGAGCAGTTCTTC
>NA|TRBV18|TRBJ2-2|NA
CASSRSGGGNTGELFF
TGTGCCAGCTCACGAAGCGGTGGCGGGAACACCGGGGAGCTGTTTTTT
>NA|TRBV18|TRBJ1-1|NA
CASSPELGAHVTEAFF
TGTGCCAGCTCACCAGAATTGGGGGCGCATGTCACTGAAGCTTTCTTT
>NA|TRBV25-1|TRBJ2-2|TRBD1
CASRGTATNTGELFF
TGTGCCAGCAGAGGGACAGCCACGAACACCGGGGAGCTGTTTTTT
>NA|TRBV5-5|TRBJ2-7|NA
CASSLTGTTYEQYF
TGTGCCAGCAGCTTGACAGGGACGACCTACGAGCAGTACTTC
>NA|TRBV6-5|TRBJ2-3|NA
CASRLEGGFADTQYF
TGTGCCAGCAGGCTAGAGGGAGGTTTCGCAGATACGCAGTATTTT
>NA|TRBV28|TRBJ1-5|TRBD1
CASSSGQGDQPQHF
TGTGCCAGCAGTAGTGGGCAGGGGGATCAGCCCCAGCATTTT
>NA|TRBV19|TRBJ1-5|NA
CASSVNNQPQHF
TGTGCCAGTAGTGTCAACAATCAGCCCCAGCATTTT
>NA|TRBV6-6|TRBJ1-1|NA
CASSDWAEAFF
TGTGCCAGCAGTGACTGGGCTGAAGCTTTCTTT
>NA|TRBV6-5|TRBJ1-5|NA
CASSSGSSGNQPQHF
TGTGCCAGCAGTTCAGGGTCGTCGGGCAATCAGCCCCAGCATTTT
>NA|TRBV23-1|TRBJ1-1|TRBD1
CASSQQYRDREAFF
TGCGCCAGCAGTCAGCAATACCGGGACAGGGAAGCTTTCTTT
>NA|TRBV27|TRBJ2-1|TRBD2
CASSSPPGLAGGYNEQFF
TGTGCCAGCAGTTCGCCGCCAGGACTAGCGGGGGGATACAATGAGCAGTTCTTC
>NA|TRBV14|TRBJ1-3|NA
CASSLHGAERGVDGNTIYF
TGTGCCAGCAGCCTCCACGGCGCCGAGAGGGGGGTGGATGGAAACACCATATATTTT
>NA|TRBV2|TRBJ2-1|NA
CASSEFASFNEQFF
TGTGCCAGCAGTGAATTCGCTAGTTTCAATGAGCAGTTCTTC
>NA|TRBV6-1|TRBJ1-2|NA
CASSGLSNYGYTF
TGTGCCAGCAGTGGACTGTCTAACTATGGCTACACCTTC
>NA|TRBV28|TRBJ2-6|NA
CASNPHGQPGANVLTF
TGTGCCAGCAACCCCCATGGACAGCCTGGGGCCAACGTCCTGACTTTC
>NA|TRBV6-1|TRBJ2-4|NA
CASSQIAKNIQYF
TGTGCCAGCAGCCAGATAGCCAAAAACATTCAGTACTTC
>NA|TRBV7-3|TRBJ2-5|NA
CASSPPEGQETQYF
TGTGCCAGCAGCCCCCCCGAGGGCCAAGAGACCCAGTACTTC
>NA|TRBV18|TRBJ1-5|NA
CASSPNSGHQYQPQHF
TGTGCCAGCTCACCGAACTCGGGACATCAGTATCAGCCCCAGCATTTT
>NA|TRBV30|TRBJ2-2|NA
CAWSVRFPLTGELFF
TGTGCCTGGAGTGTAAGGTTCCCACTCACTGGGGAGCTGTTTTTT
>once|TRBV5-5|TRBJ2-2|NA
CASSLTANTGELFF
TGTGCCAGCAGCTTGACAGCGAACACCGGGGAGCTGTTTTTT
>NA|TRBV7-2|TRBJ2-5|NA
CASSFPGEKETQYF
TGTGCCAGCAGCTTCCCAGGGGAAAAAGAGACCCAGTACTTC
>NA|TRBV30|TRBJ1-2|NA
CAWSVNSFYGYTF
TGTGCCTGGAGTGTAAACAGCTTCTATGGCTACACCTTC
>NA|TRBV28|TRBJ2-6|NA
CASSPQGEGANVLTF
TGTGCCAGCAGTCCTCAGGGAGAAGGGGCCAACGTCCTGACTTTC
>NA|TRBV28|TRBJ1-1|NA
CASSSMSGTDTEAFF
TGTGCCAGCAGTTCCATGTCGGGGACGGACACTGAAGCTTTCTTT
>NA|TRBV4-1|TRBJ1-2|NA
CASSREPGSRMSGYTF
TGCGCCAGCAGCCGCGAACCCGGGTCCAGGATGAGTGGCTACACCTTC
>NA|TRBV7-8|TRBJ2-7|NA
CASSYSRDPVVTQYF
TGTGCCAGCAGCTACTCCCGGGACCCCGTTGTAACGCAGTACTTC
>NA|TRBV28|TRBJ1-5|TRBD1
CASKQGGSQPQHF
TGTGCCAGCAAACAGGGGGGAAGTCAGCCCCAGCATTTT
>NA|TRBV4-1|TRBJ2-7|TRBD2
CASSLVTSGKYEQYF
TGCGCCAGCAGCCTTGTGACTAGCGGGAAATACGAGCAGTACTTC
>NA|TRBV5-1|TRBJ1-4|NA
CASSLASTTNEKLFF
TGCGCCAGCAGCTTGGCCAGCACAACTAATGAAAAACTGTTTTTT
>NA|TRBV2|TRBJ1-6|TRBD1
CASSRQGVGNSPLHF
TGTGCCAGCAGTAGACAGGGTGTAGGTAATTCACCCCTCCACTTT
>NA|TRBV4-2|TRBJ2-7|TRBD2
CASSHAGTSFNEQYF
TGTGCCAGCAGCCATGCCGGGACTAGCTTTAACGAGCAGTACTTC
>NA|TRBV6-6|TRBJ2-1|TRBD2
CASSYPQREGAEQFF
TGTGCCAGCAGTTACCCCCAGCGGGAGGGCGCTGAGCAGTTCTTC
>NA|TRBV6-1|TRBJ2-7|TRBD2
CASTMGLDYEQYF
TGTGCCAGCACCATGGGACTAGACTACGAGCAGTACTTC
>NA|TRBV28|TRBJ1-2|TRBD1
CASSASWGQEGNYGYTF
TGTGCCAGCAGCGCAAGCTGGGGACAGGAAGGGAACTATGGCTACACCTTC
>NA|TRBV28|TRBJ2-3|NA
CASSLGGDSTDTQYF
TGTGCCAGCAGTTTGGGCGGAGACAGCACAGATACGCAGTATTTT
>NA|TRBV4-1|TRBJ2-3|NA
CASSQDSTTDTQYF
TGCGCCAGCAGCCAAGACAGCACCACAGATACGCAGTATTTT
>NA|TRBV6-1|TRBJ2-1|NA
CASRRQALTNEQFF
TGTGCCAGCAGGAGACAGGCACTCACCAATGAGCAGTTCTTC
>NA|TRBV18|TRBJ2-4|NA
CASSPQFVLEGVRF
TGTGCCAGCTCACCTCAATTTGTCCTCGAAGGGGTTAGGTTC
>NA|TRBV2|TRBJ2-7|TRBD2
CASKSGGDYEQYF
TGTGCCAGCAAAAGCGGGGGCGACTACGAGCAGTACTTC
>NA|TRBV4-2|TRBJ2-7|TRBD1
CASSQSGQGTYEQYF
TGTGCCAGCAGCCAGAGCGGACAGGGAACCTACGAGCAGTACTTC
>NA|TRBV19|TRBJ2-3|TRBD2
CASSRRLAGSTDTQYF
TGTGCCAGTAGTAGGCGGTTAGCGGGGAGCACAGATACGCAGTATTTT
>NA|TRBV7-9|TRBJ2-2|NA
CASSRGGITGELFF
TGTGCCAGCAGCCGGGGCGGGATCACCGGGGAGCTGTTTTTT
>NA|TRBV5-4|TRBJ2-1|NA
CASSLETSSYNEQFF
TGTGCCAGCAGCTTGGAGACGAGCTCCTACAATGAGCAGTTCTTC
>NA|TRBV4-2|TRBJ2-3|NA
CASSPNSQRGTDTQYF
TGTGCCAGCAGCCCTAATTCCCAACGGGGCACAGATACGCAGTATTTT
>NA|TRBV29-1|TRBJ2-2|TRBD1
CSVTGTGIGGELFF
TGCAGCGTGACCGGGACAGGGATTGGCGGGGAGCTGTTTTTT